These 31 T cell receptor beta chains were sequenced from one sample in a study of CXCR3-negative and CXCR3-positive naive CD8 T cells. Each TRB cDNA library was prepared by 5' RACE (with UMI labels). TCRdb re-called the 5' RACE reads; one entry per CDR3 protein, DNA not given. This sample's table has about 5,200 distinct CDR3 sequences. Sequencing input: naive CXCR3- CD8+ T cells from blood. Subset described: CD45RO-CCR7+CD27+CD95- naive CD8+ T cells lacking CXCR3 (TNR3-). The receptors shown here come from a human donor in good health. Some clones in this sample may be carry-over from other donors' samples.

This clonotype is deemed medium-sized by its frequency. This chain joins TRBV7-6 and TRBJ2-3; TCRdb selects TRBD2, and the lack of DNA leaves this call unchecked. CDR1 is SGHVS and CDR2 is FNYEAQ in the germline V gene. The CDR3 sequence is 16 residues long. CDR3 region: CASSSPQEEVADTQYF.

The CDR3 reads CASRARGGETQYF. The chain couples TRBV11-3 to TRBJ2-5; TCRdb outputs TRBD2, but without DNA this stays unchecked. Looked up from germline, CDR1 is SGHNT and CDR2 is YENEEA. This CDR3 is 13 amino acids long. Drawing the rest from reference TRBV11-3 and TRBJ2-5, the complete variable domain is EAGVVQSPRYKIIEKKQPVAFWCNPISGHNTLYWYLQNLGQGPELLIRYENEEAVDDSQLPKDRFSAERLKGVDSTLKIQPAELGDSAVYLCASRARGGETQYFGPGTRLLVL.

The chain joins TRBV5-1 to TRBJ2-7; the D call from TCRdb, TRBD1, cannot be confirmed without DNA. Germline V gives CDR1 SGHRS, CDR2 YFSETQ. There are 14 residues in the CDR3. The CDR3 sequence: CASSLASGGGEQYF. The whole variable domain, filled in from reference TRBV5-1 and TRBJ2-7, reads KAGVTQTPRYLIKTRGQQVTLSCSPISGHRSVSWYQQTPGQGLQFLFEYFSETQRNKGNFPGRFSGRQFSNSRSEMNVSTLELGDSALYLCASSLASGGGEQYFGPGTRLTVT.

The chain links TRBV20-1 to TRBJ2-7; TCRdb designates TRBD1, a call that cannot be tested without DNA. The CDR3 has 11 amino acids. Germline V gives CDR1 DFQATT, CDR2 SNEGSKA (reference sequence). CDR3 sequence reads: CSVPANYEQYF.

Frequency places this clonotype as medium-sized. The chain has TRBV30 and TRBJ2-1; TCRdb outputs TRBD2, but without DNA this stays unchecked. CDR1 is GTSNPN and CDR2 is SVGIG in the germline V gene (reference sequence). CDR3 size: 15 residues. This CDR3 is CAWSAAGYSYNEQFF.

According to its frequency, this clonotype is medium-sized. This chain uses TRBV29-1 with TRBJ1-1; with no DNA, the TCRdb D assignment of TRBD1 cannot be verified. This CDR3 has 15 amino acids. Looked up from germline, CDR1 is SQVTM and CDR2 is ANQGSEA. CDR3 amino acids: CSAAGTGGVNTEAFF.

Its frequency marks this clonotype as medium-sized. The chain combines TRBV25-1 with TRBJ2-5; TCRdb names TRBD2, which stays unverified in the absence of DNA. Germline V CDR1 and CDR2: MGHDK, SYGVNS. The length of the CDR3 is 15 residues. The CDR3 sequence: CASGGLAGVGETQYF. The whole variable domain, filled in from reference TRBV25-1 and TRBJ2-5, reads EADIYQTPRYLVIGTGKKITLECSQTMGHDKMYWYQQDPGMELHLIHYSYGVNSTEKGDLSSESTVSRIRTEHFPLTLESARPSHTSQYLCASGGLAGVGETQYFGPGTRLLVL.

The V call is TRBV20-1, the J call TRBJ2-7; the TCRdb call, TRBD2, lacks DNA for checking. CDR3 length: 15 residues. Germline loops: CDR1 DFQATT, CDR2 SNEGSKA (reference sequence). The CDR3 loop reads CSVPLPRRGSYEQYF.

This chain links TRBV29-1 with TRBJ2-6; TCRdb names TRBD1, which stays unverified in the absence of DNA. From germline, CDR1 is SQVTM and CDR2 ANQGSEA. The CDR3 covers 14 residues. The CDR3 here is CSVRDISGANVLTF.

This chain uses TRBV21-1 with TRBJ2-7; the D gene TCRdb calls, TRBD2, cannot be checked with no DNA. TRBV21-1 is classified as a pseudogene. The CDR3 length is 18 residues. The CDR3 sequence: CASSPPPQREGRFYEQYF.

Its frequency marks this clonotype as medium-sized. The V and J genes are TRBV29-1 and TRBJ1-2; TCRdb's assignment of TRBD1 cannot be checked, as there is no DNA. From germline, CDR1 is SQVTM and CDR2 ANQGSEA. The length of the CDR3 is 12 residues. Here the CDR3 reads CSGSTGTYGYTF.

V gene TRBV20-1 combines with J gene TRBJ1-1; absent DNA, TCRdb's TRBD1 call cannot be checked. This CDR3 is 14 amino acids long. CDR1 and CDR2 from the germline V gene are DFQATT and SNEGSKA (reference sequence). The CDR3 loop is CSAKTGSSNTEAFF.

This clonotype registers medium-sized (0.01 to 0.1%) by frequency. V and J are TRBV29-1 and TRBJ2-1; checking the TCRdb D call of TRBD2 is not possible without DNA. Per the germline V gene, CDR1 is SQVTM and CDR2 is ANQGSEA. CDR3 length equals 12 residues. This chain's CDR3 is CSGTSGGDEQFF.

Considering frequency, this clonotype is medium-sized. V usage is TRBV29-1 and J usage is TRBJ1-2; lacking DNA, the TRBD1 call made by TCRdb goes unchecked. CDR3 size: 11 residues. CDR1 is SQVTM, CDR2 ANQGSEA, per germline. The CDR3 here is CSARYRYGYTF. Using reference TRBV29-1 and TRBJ1-2 for the parts outside the CDR3, the full variable domain is SAVISQKPSRDICQRGTSLTIQCQVDSQVTMMFWYRQQPGQSLTLIATANQGSEATYESGFVIDKFPISRPNLTFSTLTVSNMSPEDSSIYLCSARYRYGYTFGSGTRLTVV.

The chain joins TRBV20-1 to TRBJ1-2. This CDR3 has 13 amino acids. The germline CDR1 and CDR2 sequences are DFQATT and SNEGSKA (reference sequence). The CDR3 reads CSASSPRDYGYTF.

V gene TRBV29-1 combines with J gene TRBJ2-7. Germline lookup yields CDR1 SQVTM and CDR2 ANQGSEA. CDR3 length: 13 residues. The CDR3 sequence is CSVRVGGTYEQYF.

Judged by frequency, this clonotype is medium-sized. CDR3: CATSRDRLPGNF. The chain is built from TRBV15 and TRBJ2-7; TCRdb picks TRBD1, but there is no DNA to check that call. Germline values: CDR1 LNHNV, CDR2 YYDKDF (reference sequence). The length of the CDR3 is 12 residues. The full variable domain, its missing parts supplied by reference TRBV15 and TRBJ2-7, is DAMVIQNPRYQVTQFGKPVTLSCSQTLNHNVMYWYQQKSSQAPKLLFHYYDKDFNNEADTPDNFQSRRPNTSFCFLDIRSPGLGDTAMYLCATSRDRLPGNFGPGTRLTVT.

This clonotype is labeled medium-sized (0.01 to 0.1%) based on frequency. The V call is TRBV29-1, the J call TRBJ2-1. Germline CDR1 reads SQVTM; CDR2 reads ANQGSEA. CDR3 length equals 15 residues. CDR3 region: CSVETAGDSYNEQFF.

This clonotype counts as medium-sized (0.01 to 0.1%) by frequency. V usage is TRBV10-3 and J usage is TRBJ2-1; TCRdb's D call, TRBD2, is unchecked because there is no DNA. Germline lookup yields CDR1 ENHRY and CDR2 SYGVKD. The CDR3 extends over 19 amino acids. The chain's CDR3 is CAITSTQAWDRKSYNEQFF.

This chain joins TRBV7-8 and TRBJ2-3; TCRdb reports TRBD1, a call that lacks DNA to check it against. CDR3 size: 16 residues. From germline, CDR1 is SGHVS and CDR2 FQNEAQ. CDR3 residues: CASSFYGRQGTDTQYF.

Considering frequency, this clonotype is large. The chain is built from TRBV15 and TRBJ2-1; TCRdb returns TRBD2, unconfirmable since there is no DNA. Germline V CDR1 and CDR2: LNHNV, YYDKDF (reference sequence). The CDR3 loop spans 18 amino acids. CDR3 in amino acids: CATSRDGPSGEMYNEQFF.

According to its frequency, this clonotype is medium-sized. This rearrangement joins TRBV25-1 to TRBJ2-7. The CDR3 totals 14 residues. Germline CDR1 and CDR2: MGHDK and SYGVNS. The CDR3 protein is CASSEYGSSYEQYF.

By frequency, this clonotype is medium-sized. The genes are TRBV9 and TRBJ1-1. This CDR3 contains 14 residues. Looked up from germline, CDR1 is SGDLS and CDR2 is YYNGEE. The CDR3 sequence is CASSLTPAGTEAFF.

The CDR3 protein is CASSSSGEQYF. The chain recombines TRBV5-1 with TRBJ2-7; TCRdb's D gene call, TRBD2, goes unchecked for lack of DNA. The CDR3 runs to 11 residues. The germline CDR1 and CDR2 sequences are SGHRS and YFSETQ.

The V gene is TRBV29-1, the J gene TRBJ1-3; TCRdb indicates TRBD1, and absent DNA this call remains unverified. CDR1 and CDR2 from the germline V gene are SQVTM and ANQGSEA. This CDR3 region has 11 residues. The chain's CDR3 is CSAWTGNTIYF.

This clonotype is identified as medium-sized (0.01 to 0.1%) from frequency. This CDR3 is CASSQVPSGRAELFF. This chain joins TRBV14 and TRBJ2-2; TCRdb gives TRBD2 as the D gene, but with no DNA this cannot be confirmed. The CDR3 length is 15 residues. Per germline, CDR1 SGHDN and CDR2 FVKESK.

The rearrangement uses TRBV11-1 and TRBJ2-1; TCRdb names TRBD2, which stays unverified in the absence of DNA. Germline CDR1 is SGHAT and CDR2 is FQDESV (reference sequence). The CDR3 is made up of 14 amino acids. CDR3 region: CASSLRGIYNEQFF.

J is TRBJ2-3 and V is TRBV4-3. Germline V lookup: CDR1 LGHNA, CDR2 YSLEER. CDR3 length: 14 amino acids. The chain's CDR3 is CASSQDLTTDTQYF.

The rearrangement joins TRBV5-4 to TRBJ2-7. The CDR3 runs to 15 residues. Germline V gene sequence: CDR1 SGHNT, CDR2 YYREEE (reference sequence). CDR3 sequence: CASSLAGGTPHEQYF.

Considering frequency, this clonotype is medium-sized (0.01 to 0.1%). This chain joins TRBV29-1 and TRBJ2-1. Germline-derived CDR1 and CDR2 are SQVTM and ANQGSEA. This CDR3 has 15 amino acids. The chain's CDR3 is CSVEPGYVSYNEQFF.

The chain recombines TRBV25-1 with TRBJ1-6; no DNA is available, so the TRBD1 call from TCRdb remains unchecked. CDR3 size: 14 residues. Germline V lookup: CDR1 MGHDK, CDR2 SYGVNS. CDR3 protein: CASSEGGLNSPLHF.